This TCR beta chain was identified during a study of metastatic and nonmetastatic thyroid tumors. Whole-study results and caveats: Malignant tumors reportedly showed significantly higher TCR beta diversity than benign nodules in both blood and tumor.

Every patient was untreated before thyroid surgery. TCRdb re-called clones from the PCR reads using MiXCR. The sample yields tens of thousands of clones, about a sixth seen once. This CDR3 contains 17 residues. The ends were cut back, 8 bases at V and 4 bases at J, with 24 bases in the middle. The germline V gene encodes CDR1 SGHTA and CDR2 FQGTGA. This clone occurred many times. Its target is unknown. The J gene is TRBJ2-1, the V gene TRBV7-3; a weak D match, TRBD1 (5 bases). This sequence was found in a male donor with papillary thyroid cancer or a benign thyroid nodule (not recorded which). Some clones in this sample may be carry-over from other donors' samples. The sample comprised blood. In DNA form, the CDR3 reads TGTGCCAGCCTCCCCGCTCCCCGACAGACCGATTACAATGAGCAGTTCTTC. Translation gives CASLPAPRQTDYNEQFF.